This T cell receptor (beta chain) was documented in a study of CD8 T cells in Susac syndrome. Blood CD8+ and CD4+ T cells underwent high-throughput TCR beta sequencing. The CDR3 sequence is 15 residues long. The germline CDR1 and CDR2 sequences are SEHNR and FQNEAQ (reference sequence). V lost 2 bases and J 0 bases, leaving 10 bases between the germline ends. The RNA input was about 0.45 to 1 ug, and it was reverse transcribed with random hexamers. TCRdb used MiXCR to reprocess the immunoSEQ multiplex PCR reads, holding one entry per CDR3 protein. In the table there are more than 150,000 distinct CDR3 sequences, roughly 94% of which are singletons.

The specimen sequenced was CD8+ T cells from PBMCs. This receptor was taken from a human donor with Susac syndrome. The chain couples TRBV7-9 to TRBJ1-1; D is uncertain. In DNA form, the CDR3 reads TGTGCCAGCAGCTTAATCGGCAGCTTGAACACTGAAGCTTTCTTT. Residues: CASSLIGSLNTEAFF.